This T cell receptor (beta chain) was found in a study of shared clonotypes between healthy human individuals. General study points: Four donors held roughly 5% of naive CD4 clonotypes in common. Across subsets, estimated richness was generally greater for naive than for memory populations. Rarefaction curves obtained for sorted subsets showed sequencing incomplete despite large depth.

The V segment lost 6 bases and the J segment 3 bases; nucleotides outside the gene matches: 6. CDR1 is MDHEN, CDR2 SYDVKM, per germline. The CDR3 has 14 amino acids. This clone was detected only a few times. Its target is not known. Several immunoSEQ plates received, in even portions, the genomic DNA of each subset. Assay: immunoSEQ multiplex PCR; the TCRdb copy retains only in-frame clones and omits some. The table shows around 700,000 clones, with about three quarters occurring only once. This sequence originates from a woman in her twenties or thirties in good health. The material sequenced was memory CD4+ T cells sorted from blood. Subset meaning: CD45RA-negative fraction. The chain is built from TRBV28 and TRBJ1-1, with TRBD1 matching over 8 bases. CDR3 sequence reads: CASRPDRGYTEAFF. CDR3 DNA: TGTGCCAGCAGGCCCGACAGGGGTTACACTGAAGCTTTCTTT.